The table lists the clone carrying this T cell receptor beta chain with a few counts. Its antigen is undetermined. Germline assignment: CDR1 SEHNR and CDR2 FQNEAQ (reference sequence). V gave up 5 bases and J gave up 8 bases, with 18 bases separating them. The CDR3 is 15 residues long. The data stem from a study of T cell repertoires in cytomegalovirus infection. Study at large: Public TCR beta signatures provided an indication of both CMV infection and a matching HLA type. General observations from the study: HLA-C-restricted TCR beta clonotypes specific for CMV led the ex vivo response.

TCRdb independently ran MiXCR on the reads; one entry per CDR3 protein. The table lists about 360,000 distinct CDR3 sequences, over 15% of them singletons, with around 8.6% in the top ten. Sequencing was done on a sample of PBMCs. This sequence originates from a human donor in good health (CMV status not recorded). Some clones in this sample may be carry-over from other donors' samples. The chain recombines TRBV7-9 with TRBJ1-4; D is undetermined. CDR3 in amino acids: CASSQSSGGREKLFF. The CDR3, as DNA: TGTGCCAGCAGCCAGAGCTCGGGAGGGCGAGAAAAACTGTTTTTT.